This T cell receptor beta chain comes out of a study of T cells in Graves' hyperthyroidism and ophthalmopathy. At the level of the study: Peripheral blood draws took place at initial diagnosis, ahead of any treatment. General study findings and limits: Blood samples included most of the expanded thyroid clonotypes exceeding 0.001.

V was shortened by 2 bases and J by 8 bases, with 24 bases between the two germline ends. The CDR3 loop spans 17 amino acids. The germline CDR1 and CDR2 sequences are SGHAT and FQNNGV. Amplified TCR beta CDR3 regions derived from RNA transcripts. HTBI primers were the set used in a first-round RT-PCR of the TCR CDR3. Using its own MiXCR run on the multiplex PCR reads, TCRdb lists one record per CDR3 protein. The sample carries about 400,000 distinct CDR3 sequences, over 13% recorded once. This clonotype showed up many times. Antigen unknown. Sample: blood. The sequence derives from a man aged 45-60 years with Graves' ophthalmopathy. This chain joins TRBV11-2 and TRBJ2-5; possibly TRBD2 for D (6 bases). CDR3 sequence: CASSLLAGQTPSETQYF. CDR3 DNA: TGTGCCAGCAGCTTACTCGCGGGGCAGACCCCCTCAGAAACCCAGTACTTC.